A selection of T cell receptor beta chains follows, all from one sample in a study of cytomegalovirus exposure and HLA in healthy donors. Using immunoSEQ multiplex PCR, the repertoire was profiled, and TCRdb retains in-frame clones only, with some absent. Among around 79,000 clones listed, over 65% were seen once. The sample taken for sequencing was PBMCs. The source of these receptors is a woman between 40 and 55 years old in good health and CMV-seropositive. Each CDR3 is given with its conserved first and last residue. The D gene is left open where the match is weak. Some rows have no size entry. The others give once, few or many, or a class for an expanded clone.

-	TRBV10-3	-	TRBJ1-2	CAISESTGGMKGYTF	TGTGCCATCAGTGAGTCGACAGGTGGTATGAAGGGCTACACCTTC
-	TRBV2	-	TRBJ1-5	CASSRDILSQPQHF	TGTGCCAGTTCGAGGGACATCCTTTCCCAGCCCCAGCATTTT
-	TRBV5-6	-	TRBJ1-1	CASRGHNTEAFF	TGTGCCAGCAGGGGGCATAACACTGAAGCTTTCTTT
-	TRBV6-5	-	TRBJ1-1	CASSYNGDTEAFF	TGTGCCAGCAGTTACAACGGGGACACTGAAGCTTTCTTT
few	TRBV30	TRBD2	TRBJ2-3	CAWGLAGTTDTQYF	TGTGCCTGGGGACTAGCGGGGACAACAGATACGCAGTATTTT
-	TRBV27	TRBD1	TRBJ2-7	CASSSDREMFYEQYF	TGTGCCAGCAGTTCGGACAGGGAAATGTTCTACGAGCAGTACTTC
-	TRBV10-3	-	TRBJ2-5	CAISDLQETQYF	TGTGCCATCAGTGACTTACAAGAGACCCAGTACTTC
once	TRBV30	-	TRBJ1-1	CAWSVQREAFF	TGTGCCTGGAGTGTACAAAGGGAGGCTTTCTTT
-	TRBV13	-	TRBJ2-1	CASSLEGNEQFF	TGTGCCAGCAGCTTAGAGGGGAATGAGCAGTTCTTC
few	TRBV18	TRBD1	TRBJ2-5	CASSPRQGGQETQYF	TGTGCCAGCTCACCCCGACAGGGGGGACAAGAGACCCAGTACTTC
-	TRBV7-2	-	TRBJ2-7	CASSIGASAPSYEQYF	TGTGCCAGCAGCATAGGGGCCTCGGCGCCATCCTACGAGCAGTACTTC
-	TRBV7-2	-	TRBJ2-7	CASRSGHEQYF	TGTGCCAGCAGATCAGGGCACGAGCAGTACTTC
-	TRBV9	TRBD2	TRBJ2-7	CASSSQAGGNYEQYF	TGTGCCAGCAGCTCCCAAGCGGGAGGAAATTACGAGCAGTACTTC
-	TRBV19	TRBD1	TRBJ2-1	CASSTTGTGANEQFF	TGTGCCAGTAGTACCACCGGGACAGGGGCCAATGAGCAGTTCTTC
-	TRBV7-6	-	TRBJ1-2	CASSFGGADYGYTF	TGTGCCAGCAGCTTCGGGGGGGCGGACTATGGCTACACCTTC
-	TRBV6-1	-	TRBJ1-4	CASRGVNEKLFF	TGTGCCAGCCGCGGGGTTAATGAAAAACTGTTTTTT
-	TRBV9	TRBD2	TRBJ2-7	CASSVSSSGGYEQYF	TGTGCCAGCAGCGTATCATCTAGCGGGGGTTACGAGCAGTACTTC
-	TRBV5-4	-	TRBJ2-7	CASSSDTYEQYF	TGTGCCAGCAGCTCGGACACCTACGAGCAGTACTTC
-	TRBV2	TRBD1	TRBJ1-1	CASRNRGHMNTEAFF	TGTGCCAGCAGGAACAGGGGGCACATGAACACTGAAGCTTTCTTT
-	TRBV7-2	-	TRBJ2-7	CASSFAYEQYF	TGTGCCAGCAGCTTCGCCTACGAGCAGTACTTC
-	TRBV19	-	TRBJ1-1	CASQIQGAGDTEAFF	TGTGCCAGTCAAATACAGGGAGCAGGGGACACTGAAGCTTTCTTT
once	TRBV6-1	-	TRBJ2-7	CASSDLGAPKSYEQYF	TGTGCCAGCAGTGATTTGGGGGCGCCCAAATCCTACGAGCAGTACTTC
once	TRBV28	-	TRBJ1-1	CASRTGGSGLGAFF	TGTGCCAGCAGGACGGGGGGAAGTGGTCTAGGAGCTTTCTTT
-	TRBV5-3	-	TRBJ1-5	CARSTSTEYSNQPQHF	TGTGCCAGAAGCACTTCGACAGAATATAGCAATCAGCCCCAGCATTTT
-	TRBV7-8	TRBD2	TRBJ2-3	CASSGSGRSTDTQYF	TGTGCCAGCAGCGGCAGCGGGAGGAGCACAGATACGCAGTATTTT
-	TRBV5-4	-	TRBJ2-3	CASSSLVDTQYF	TGTGCCAGCAGCTCCCTAGTAGATACGCAGTATTTT
-	TRBV29-1	-	TRBJ1-2	CSVEVNADLSYGYTF	TGCAGCGTTGAAGTTAACGCAGATTTATCCTATGGCTACACCTTC
-	TRBV9	TRBD1	TRBJ1-1	CASSAQPGQGGFGTEAFF	TGTGCCAGCAGCGCCCAACCGGGACAGGGAGGATTCGGGACTGAAGCTTTCTTT
-	TRBV7-8	-	TRBJ2-7	CASSLDQSYEQYF	TGTGCCAGCAGCTTAGACCAGTCCTACGAGCAGTACTTC
-	TRBV6-1	-	TRBJ1-6	CASSPGDYNSPLHF	TGTGCCAGCAGCCCGGGGGACTATAATTCACCCCTCCACTTT
-	TRBV27	-	TRBJ1-2	CASSAGDALVGASGYTF	TGTGCCAGCAGTGCGGGGGATGCCCTTGTGGGGGCTTCTGGCTACACCTTC
-	TRBV27	TRBD1	TRBJ2-5	CASSPRQGLETQYF	TGTGCCAGCAGTCCAAGACAGGGTTTAGAGACCCAGTACTTC
few	TRBV6-1	TRBD2	TRBJ2-7	CASRMTGGYEQYF	TGTGCCAGCAGGATGACGGGAGGCTACGAGCAGTACTTC
-	TRBV19	-	TRBJ1-6	CASTRSGDINSPLHF	TGTGCCAGTACCCGGAGCGGGGATATCAATTCACCCCTCCACTTT
-	TRBV19	-	TRBJ1-1	CASSITVEAFF	TGTGCCAGTAGTATTACTGTTGAAGCTTTCTTT
once	TRBV7-6	-	TRBJ1-5	CASSLGGGTNQPQHF	TGTGCCAGCAGCTTAGGGGGAGGGACCAATCAGCCCCAGCATTTT
once	TRBV6-5	-	TRBJ2-5	CASSYQLGQQETQYF	TGTGCCAGCAGTTACCAGTTGGGGCAGCAAGAGACCCAGTACTTC
-	TRBV20-1	-	TRBJ1-1	CSAWRNTEAFF	TGCAGTGCTTGGAGGAACACTGAAGCTTTCTTT
once	TRBV2	TRBD1	TRBJ2-7	CASRQGEGNYEQYF	TGTGCCAGCCGACAGGGGGAGGGAAACTACGAGCAGTACTTC
-	TRBV7-2	TRBD1	TRBJ2-7	CASRYTGTGEQYF	TGTGCCAGCCGCTACACCGGGACAGGGGAGCAGTACTTC
-	TRBV18	-	TRBJ1-1	CASSPLPSVNTEAFF	TGTGCCAGCTCCCCCCTTCCCTCCGTGAACACTGAAGCTTTCTTT
-	TRBV6-6	-	TRBJ1-1	CASSYGQNTEAFF	TGTGCCAGCAGTTATGGCCAGAACACTGAAGCTTTCTTT
once	TRBV28	TRBD2	TRBJ2-3	CASQNSGGYTDTQYF	TGTGCCAGCCAAAACTCGGGGGGATACACAGATACGCAGTATTTT
-	TRBV7-9	-	TRBJ1-2	CASSLQTENYGYTF	TGTGCCAGCAGCTTACAGACAGAAAACTATGGCTACACCTTC
-	TRBV5-1	TRBD1	TRBJ2-7	CASSASGTGVNEQYF	TGCGCCAGCAGCGCCTCCGGGACAGGGGTGAACGAGCAGTACTTC
-	TRBV6-1	-	TRBJ1-5	CASSEDRAQPQHF	TGTGCCAGCAGTGAAGACAGGGCTCAGCCCCAGCATTTT
-	TRBV10-1	-	TRBJ1-4	CARRFRRGIQANEKLFF	TGCGCCAGGAGGTTCAGGCGGGGAATTCAGGCTAATGAAAAACTGTTTTTT
once	TRBV2	-	TRBJ2-3	CASSTGTDTQYF	TGTGCCAGCAGTACAGGGACAGATACGCAGTATTTT
few	TRBV6-1	TRBD1	TRBJ2-3	CASRVGTGGTDTQYF	TGTGCCAGCAGGGTCGGGACAGGTGGCACAGATACGCAGTATTTT
-	TRBV10-3	TRBD1	TRBJ1-3	CAIRSGTGYGNTIYF	TGTGCCATCAGGTCCGGGACAGGGTATGGAAACACCATATATTTT
-	TRBV2	-	TRBJ1-5	CASSIQGNQPQHF	TGTGCCAGCAGTATACAGGGAAATCAGCCCCAGCATTTT
-	TRBV5-1	-	TRBJ2-7	CASSASGTSPYEQYF	TGCGCCAGCAGCGCCTCCGGGACATCTCCCTACGAGCAGTACTTC
few	TRBV15	-	TRBJ1-2	CATSRVGHPVGYGYTF	TGTGCCACCAGCAGAGTGGGACACCCCGTCGGCTATGGCTACACCTTC
once	TRBV7-9	-	TRBJ1-2	CASSLGGAARNNYGYTF	TGTGCCAGCAGCTTAGGGGGCGCCGCACGGAACAACTATGGCTACACCTTC
-	TRBV5-1	-	TRBJ1-1	CASSLSGEAFF	TGCGCCAGCAGCTTAAGCGGGGAAGCTTTCTTT
once	TRBV19	TRBD1	TRBJ2-5	CATGQLGETQYF	TGTGCCACGGGACAGTTGGGAGAGACCCAGTACTTC
-	TRBV7-6	TRBD1	TRBJ2-2	CASSVGQGGLGGELFF	TGTGCCAGCAGCGTGGGACAGGGTGGTTTAGGCGGGGAGCTGTTTTTT
-	TRBV6-1	TRBD1	TRBJ1-5	CASSVQIDRGTHQPQHF	TGTGCCAGCAGTGTCCAGATTGACAGGGGGACCCATCAGCCCCAGCATTTT
-	TRBV27	TRBD2	TRBJ2-1	CASSLGRGGRLSYNEQFF	TGTGCCAGCAGTTTAGGTCGGGGGGGCCGTTTATCCTACAATGAGCAGTTCTTC
-	TRBV10-1	TRBD1	TRBJ1-3	CASSRQGRRNSGNTIYF	TGCGCCAGCAGTAGACAGGGACGGAGAAACTCTGGAAACACCATATATTTT